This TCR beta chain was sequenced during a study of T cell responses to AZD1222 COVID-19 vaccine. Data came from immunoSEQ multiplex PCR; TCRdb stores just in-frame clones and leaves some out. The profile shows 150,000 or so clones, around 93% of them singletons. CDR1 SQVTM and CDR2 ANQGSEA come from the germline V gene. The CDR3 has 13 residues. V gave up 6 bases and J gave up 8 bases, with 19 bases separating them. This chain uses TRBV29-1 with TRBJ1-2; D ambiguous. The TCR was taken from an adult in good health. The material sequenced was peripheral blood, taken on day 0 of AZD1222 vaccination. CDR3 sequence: CSVRSSSLRGYTF. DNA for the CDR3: TGCAGCGTACGAAGCTCCTCCCTTCGAGGCTACACCTTC.